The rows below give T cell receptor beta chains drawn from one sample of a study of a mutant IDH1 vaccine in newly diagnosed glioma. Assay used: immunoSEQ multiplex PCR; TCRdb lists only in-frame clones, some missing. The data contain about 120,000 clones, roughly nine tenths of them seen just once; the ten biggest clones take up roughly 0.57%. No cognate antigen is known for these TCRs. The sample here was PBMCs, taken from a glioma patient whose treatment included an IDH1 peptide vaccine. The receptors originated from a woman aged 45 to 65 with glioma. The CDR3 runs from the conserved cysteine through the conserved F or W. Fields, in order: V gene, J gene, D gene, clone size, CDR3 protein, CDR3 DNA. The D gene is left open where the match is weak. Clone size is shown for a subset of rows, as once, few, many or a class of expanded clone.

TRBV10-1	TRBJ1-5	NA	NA	CASSEGLGKAQHF	TGCGCCAGCAGTGAAGGGTTGGGCAAGGCCCAGCATTTT
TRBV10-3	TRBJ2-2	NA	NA	CAISDRGDSGELFF	TGTGCCATCAGTGACAGGGGGGATTCCGGGGAGCTGTTTTTT
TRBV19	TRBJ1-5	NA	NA	CASSILQGANQPQHF	TGTGCCAGTAGTATATTGCAGGGAGCTAATCAGCCCCAGCATTTT
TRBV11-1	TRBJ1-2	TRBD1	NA	CASSPRDSQVGGYTF	TGTGCCAGCAGCCCCCGGGACAGCCAGGTCGGCGGCTACACCTTC
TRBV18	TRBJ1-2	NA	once	CASSSRDGVYGYTF	TGTGCCAGCTCATCCCGGGACGGAGTCTATGGCTACACCTTC
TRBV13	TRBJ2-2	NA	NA	CASSSGLTGELFF	TGTGCCAGCAGTTCGGGGCTCACCGGGGAGCTGTTTTTT
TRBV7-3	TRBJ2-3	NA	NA	CASSLGITNADTQYF	TGTGCCAGCAGCCTAGGGATCACTAACGCAGATACGCAGTATTTT
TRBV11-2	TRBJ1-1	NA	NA	CASSLAGGGDTEAFF	TGTGCCAGCAGCCTTGCTGGAGGGGGGGACACTGAAGCTTTCTTT
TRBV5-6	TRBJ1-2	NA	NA	CASSQDTTYGYTF	TGTGCCAGCAGCCAGGACACCACCTATGGCTACACCTTC
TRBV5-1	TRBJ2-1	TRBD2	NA	CASSVLSGRPYNEQFF	TGCGCCAGCAGCGTGCTGAGCGGGAGGCCCTACAATGAGCAGTTCTTC
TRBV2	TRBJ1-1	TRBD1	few	CASNDRGEAFF	TGTGCCAGCAACGACAGGGGTGAAGCTTTCTTT
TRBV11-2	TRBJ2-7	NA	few	CASSSGYEQYF	TGTGCCAGCAGCTCCGGCTACGAGCAGTACTTC
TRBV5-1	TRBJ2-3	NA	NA	CASSATASSDTQYF	TGCGCCAGCAGCGCTACGGCTAGCTCAGATACGCAGTATTTT
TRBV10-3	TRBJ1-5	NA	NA	CAISEGQPFQPQHF	TGTGCCATCAGTGAGGGGCAGCCTTTTCAGCCCCAGCATTTT
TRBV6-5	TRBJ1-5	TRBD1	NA	CASSSDRAGKNQPQHF	TGTGCCAGCAGTTCGGACAGGGCGGGGAAGAATCAGCCCCAGCATTTT
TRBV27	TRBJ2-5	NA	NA	CASSTIAAGETQYF	TGTGCCAGCAGTACGATAGCGGCGGGGGAGACCCAGTACTTC
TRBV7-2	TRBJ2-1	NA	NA	CASSLARGAQFF	TGTGCCAGCAGCTTAGCTAGGGGTGCGCAGTTCTTC
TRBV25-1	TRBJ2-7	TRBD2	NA	CASSGSSGWSYEQYF	TGTGCCAGCAGTGGTTCTAGCGGGTGGTCCTACGAGCAGTACTTC
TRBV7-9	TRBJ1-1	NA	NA	CASSLQQLNTEAFF	TGTGCCAGCAGCTTACAACAGCTGAACACTGAAGCTTTCTTT
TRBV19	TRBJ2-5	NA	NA	CASSITVQETQYF	TGTGCCAGTAGTATAACCGTACAAGAGACCCAGTACTTC
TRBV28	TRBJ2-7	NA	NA	CASSLPGAMESYEQYF	TGTGCCAGCAGTTTACCGGGGGCAATGGAATCCTACGAGCAGTACTTC
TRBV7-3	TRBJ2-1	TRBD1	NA	CASSTQGPDEQFF	TGTGCCAGCAGTACACAGGGGCCGGATGAGCAGTTCTTC
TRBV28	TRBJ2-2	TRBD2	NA	CASSPSLREAGDRTGELFF	TGTGCCAGCAGCCCCTCCCTAAGAGAAGCGGGAGACAGAACCGGGGAGCTGTTTTTT
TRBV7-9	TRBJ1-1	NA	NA	CASSVIDTEAFF	TGTGCCAGCAGCGTGATCGACACTGAAGCTTTCTTT
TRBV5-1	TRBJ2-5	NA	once	CASSLGTQETQYF	TGCGCCAGCAGCTTGGGGACTCAAGAGACCCAGTACTTC
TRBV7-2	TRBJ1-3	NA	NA	CASSQLGAGNTIYF	TGTGCCAGCAGCCAATTGGGGGCAGGAAACACCATATATTTT
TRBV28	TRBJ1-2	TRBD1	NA	CASSLGTAPNYGYTF	TGTGCCAGCAGTTTAGGGACAGCACCTAACTATGGCTACACCTTC
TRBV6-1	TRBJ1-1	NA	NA	CASSEQGRAEAFF	TGTGCCAGCAGTGAACAGGGGCGGGCTGAAGCTTTCTTT
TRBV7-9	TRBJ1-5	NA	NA	CASRQEGDQPQHF	TGTGCCAGCAGACAGGAAGGTGATCAGCCCCAGCATTTT
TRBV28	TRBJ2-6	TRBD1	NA	CASRGGQGSPGANVLTF	TGTGCCAGCAGGGGCGGACAGGGGTCCCCTGGGGCCAACGTCCTGACTTTC
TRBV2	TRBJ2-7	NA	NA	CASSEILSYEQYF	TGTGCCAGCAGTGAAATTTTGTCCTACGAGCAGTACTTC
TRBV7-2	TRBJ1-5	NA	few	CASSLSAQQPQHF	TGTGCCAGCAGCTTATCTGCCCAACAGCCCCAGCATTTT
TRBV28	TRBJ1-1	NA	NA	CASSLWGQGGYAFF	TGTGCCAGCAGTTTATGGGGCCAAGGGGGATACGCTTTCTTT
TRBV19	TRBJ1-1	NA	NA	CASSRYKNTEAFF	TGTGCCAGTAGTAGATACAAGAACACTGAAGCTTTCTTT
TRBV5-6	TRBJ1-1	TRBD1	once	CASSRSLQGGNTEAFF	TGTGCCAGCAGCCGGTCGCTACAGGGGGGAAACACTGAAGCTTTCTTT
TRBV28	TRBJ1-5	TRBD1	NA	CASSTIRTGWNQPQHF	TGTGCCAGCAGTACAATACGGACAGGGTGGAATCAGCCCCAGCATTTT
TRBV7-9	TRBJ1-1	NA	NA	CASSSHRDTEAFF	TGTGCCAGCAGTTCTCACAGGGACACTGAAGCTTTCTTT
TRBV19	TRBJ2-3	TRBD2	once	CASTLRRLAGGTDTQYF	TGTGCCAGCACTCTCAGGCGACTAGCGGGAGGTACAGATACGCAGTATTTT
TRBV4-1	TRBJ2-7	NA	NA	CASSQGGGRVRAEQYF	TGCGCCAGCAGCCAAGGCGGTGGGAGAGTCCGGGCCGAGCAGTACTTC
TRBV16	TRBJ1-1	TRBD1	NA	CASSRYGQGNTEAFF	TGTGCCAGCAGCCGATACGGACAGGGTAACACTGAAGCTTTCTTT
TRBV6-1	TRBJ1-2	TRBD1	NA	CASRENRGPNYGYTF	TGTGCCAGCAGGGAAAACAGGGGGCCTAACTATGGCTACACCTTC
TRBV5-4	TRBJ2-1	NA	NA	CASSATGHVNNEQFF	TGTGCCAGCAGCGCTACGGGACACGTGAACAATGAGCAGTTCTTC